A single sample gave rise to the 20 T cell receptor beta chains below, sequenced in a study of cytomegalovirus exposure and HLA in healthy donors. The study ran its PCR with 60 Vbeta and 13 Jbeta primers. Here immunoSEQ multiplex PCR was the method, and the copy in TCRdb shows in-frame clones only, minus some. The table lists about 160,000 clones. The sample was PBMCs. The receptors shown here come from a man aged 30 to 45 in good health and CMV-seronegative.

J is TRBJ1-1 and V is TRBV7-9; D remains ambiguous. The CDR3 extends over 12 amino acids. Germline V gene lookup returns CDR1 SEHNR and CDR2 FQNEAQ (reference sequence). Trimming stripped 2 bases from V and 7 bases from J, with 8 bases between. CDR3 nucleotides: TGTGCCAGCAGCTTAATAGGAGGTGAAGCTTTCTTT. Residues: CASSLIGGEAFF.

This chain joins TRBV7-6 and TRBJ1-5, with D tentatively TRBD1 (6 bases). CDR1 SGHVS and CDR2 FNYEAQ come from the germline V gene. V gave up 3 bases and J gave up 4 bases, with 7 bases separating them. This CDR3 has 13 amino acids. CDR3 DNA sequence: TGTGCCAGCAGCTTCGACAGGAATCAGCCCCAGCATTTT. Residues: CASSFDRNQPQHF.

The chain employs TRBV11-3 and TRBJ2-7; 11 nucleotides agree with TRBD2. CDR1 is SGHNT and CDR2 is YENEEA in the germline V gene. The CDR3 is 15 amino acids. V trimming: 5 bases; J trimming: 2 bases; junction bases outside the gene matches: 5. The DNA for the CDR3 is TGTGCCAGCAGCCTTACTAGCGGGAGTGCCTACGAGCAGTACTTC. It is translated as CASSLTSGSAYEQYF.

The chain recombines TRBV4-2 with TRBJ2-1, with no clear D. The CDR3 has 16 amino acids. V was pared by 2 bases and J by 8 bases, with 19 bases between. Germline V lookup: CDR1 LGHNA, CDR2 YNFKEQ. The CDR3 DNA is TGTGCCAGCAGCCAATCCCTGCTCGCATACTCCCATGAGCAGTTCTTC. This translates into CASSQSLLAYSHEQFF.

The V call is TRBV19, the J call TRBJ2-3, with TRBD2 identical over 7 bases. Germline CDR1 and CDR2: LNHDA and SQIVND (reference sequence). This CDR3 is 13 amino acids long. J gave up 6 bases and V 6 bases, and 6 bases lay outside the gene matches. The DNA of the CDR3 is TGTGCCAGTAGCGGGGGGAGCGCGGATACGCAGTATTTT. Translating it yields CASSGGSADTQYF.

This chain joins TRBV6-5 and TRBJ2-7, with D possibly TRBD2 on 5 matching bases. This CDR3 has 14 residues. Trimming took off 8 bases at V and 6 bases at J, with 20 bases between the two ends. Germline V lookup: CDR1 MNHEY, CDR2 SVGAGI. CDR3 region: CASREWRISGEQYF. CDR3 nucleotide sequence: TGTGCCAGCCGTGAATGGAGGATATCGGGCGAGCAGTACTTC.

This rearrangement joins TRBV7-9 to TRBJ1-4; D possibly corresponds to TRBD1 (6 bases). Germline V gene lookup returns CDR1 SEHNR and CDR2 FQNEAQ (reference sequence). With 1 base removed from V and 4 bases from J, the gap between germline ends came to 13 bases. The CDR3 contains 16 residues. The CDR3 region is CASSLGRQGLNEKLFF. DNA for the CDR3: TGTGCCAGCAGCTTAGGGCGGCAGGGGCTTAATGAAAAACTGTTTTTT. Variable domain in full (rest from reference TRBV7-9 and TRBJ1-4): DTGVSQNPRHKITKRGQNVTFRCDPISEHNRLYWYRQTLGQGPEFLTYFQNEAQLEKSRLLSDRFSAERPKGSFSTLEIQRTEQGDSAMYLCASSLGRQGLNEKLFFGSGTQLSVL.

The V gene is TRBV9, the J gene TRBJ2-3; 13 bases match TRBD2. Unmatched junction bases numbered 6, after V lost 4 bases and J lost 4 bases. The CDR3 has 16 residues. Germline V gene data show CDR1 as SGDLS and CDR2 as YYNGEE. CDR3: CASSPRLAGGPDTQYF. The CDR3 region has the DNA TGTGCCAGCAGCCCCCGACTAGCGGGAGGCCCAGATACGCAGTATTTT.

The chain carries TRBV27 and TRBJ2-2; D is perhaps TRBD2 (6 bases). There are 14 residues in the CDR3. Per germline, CDR1 MNHEY and CDR2 SMNVEV (reference sequence). Trimming pared 11 bases from V and 4 bases from J, leaving 17 bases between. CDR3 region: CAAAQRASTGELFF. The CDR3 DNA is TGTGCCGCAGCCCAGCGGGCGAGCACCGGGGAGCTGTTTTTT.

The J gene is TRBJ1-1, the V gene TRBV4-1, with D possibly matching TRBD1 (6 bases). V was pared by 4 bases and J by 2 bases, with 17 bases between. The CDR3 is made up of 16 amino acids. Germline CDR1 and CDR2: MGHRA and YSYEKL. CDR3 loop: CASSRITGTLNTEAFF. CDR3 bases: TGCGCCAGCAGCCGAATCACAGGGACCTTAAACACTGAAGCTTTCTTT.

For the CDR3, the DNA is TGTGCCAGCAGTTTTTGGGACAGAAGCACAGATACGCAGTATTTT. This sequence encodes CASSFWDRSTDTQYF. The chain couples TRBV27 to TRBJ2-3, with 7 bases matching TRBD1. The CDR3 sequence is 15 residues long. Germline values: CDR1 MNHEY, CDR2 SMNVEV (reference sequence). V lost 3 bases to trimming and J lost 0 bases; unmatched junction nucleotides: 3.

The chain has TRBV2 and TRBJ1-5, with 7 bases fitting TRBD1. This CDR3 comprises 11 residues. Germline V gives CDR1 SNHLY, CDR2 FYNNEI. Trimming removed 3 bases from V and 15 bases from J; junction bases left unmatched: 5. For the CDR3, the DNA is TGTGCCAGCAGTGATGCAGGGGGAACGCATTTT. Its translation: CASSDAGGTHF.

This sequence joins TRBV28 and TRBJ1-2; 7 positions match TRBD1. The CDR3 spans 13 residues. Trimming took 7 bases from V and 2 from J; bases not matched to a gene: 4. Germline V gene lookup returns CDR1 MDHEN and CDR2 SYDVKM. The CDR3 DNA sequence: TGTGCCAGCACACCGACAGGGAACTATGGCTACACCTTC. Its translation: CASTPTGNYGYTF.

The chain is built from TRBV7-9 and TRBJ1-5, with D perhaps matching TRBD1 (6 bases). Trimming took 0 bases from V and 7 from J, leaving 13 bases between them. The CDR3 is 15 amino acids. The germline V gene encodes CDR1 SEHNR and CDR2 FQNEAQ (reference sequence). The CDR3 region is CASSLAGGQNQPQHF. CDR3 DNA: TGTGCCAGCAGCTTAGCGGGGGGGCAAAACCAGCCCCAGCATTTT.

This chain joins TRBV19 and TRBJ2-3; 11 positions match TRBD2. The germline CDR1 and CDR2 sequences are LNHDA and SQIVND (reference sequence). CDR3 length: 16 residues. J gave up 6 bases and V 1 base, and 6 bases lay outside the gene matches. Here the CDR3 DNA reads TGTGCCAGTAGTATAGGGCTAGCGGGAGGTCAGGATACGCAGTATTTT. Its protein product is CASSIGLAGGQDTQYF.

The rearrangement links TRBV9 to TRBJ1-1; D is possibly TRBD1 (6 bases). This CDR3 is built from 15 residues. Germline values: CDR1 SGDLS, CDR2 YYNGEE. V lost 1 base and J lost 6, with 16 bases in between. The CDR3 region is CASSVKGHGAAEAFF. The DNA of the CDR3 is TGTGCCAGCAGCGTAAAGGGACATGGGGCGGCTGAAGCTTTCTTT.

V usage is TRBV5-1 and J usage is TRBJ1-4; D unresolved. This CDR3 region has 13 residues. Trimming removed 8 bases from V and 0 bases from J, with 8 bases in between. Per germline, CDR1 SGHRS and CDR2 YFSETQ. For the CDR3, the DNA is TGCGCCAGTAAGATAGCAACTAATGAAAAACTGTTTTTT. It translates to CASKIATNEKLFF.

This sequence joins TRBV19 and TRBJ2-5, with D possibly matching TRBD2 (6 bases). CDR3 size: 15 residues. Trimming removed 5 bases from V and 4 bases from J, with 17 bases in between. Germline CDR1 and CDR2: LNHDA and SQIVND (reference sequence). CDR3 region: CASSPISGGGETQYF. CDR3 DNA: TGTGCCAGTAGTCCCATTAGCGGAGGAGGAGAGACCCAGTACTTC.

This chain connects TRBV7-8 to TRBJ1-1; the D gene is possibly TRBD1 (6 bases). CDR3 length: 15 amino acids. CDR1 is SGHVS, CDR2 FQNEAQ, per germline. Trimming left V 6 bases short and J 4 bases short, with 18 bases between. CDR3 residues: CASSQMGALPTEAFF. CDR3 nucleotides: TGTGCCAGCAGTCAGATGGGGGCGTTACCCACTGAAGCTTTCTTT.

This chain joins TRBV11-2 and TRBJ1-1, with a weak D call TRBD1 (6 bases). CDR3 length: 13 residues. Per germline, CDR1 SGHAT and CDR2 FQNNGV. The V gene lost 0 bases and the J gene lost 6 bases, with 8 bases spanning the gap. CDR3 protein: CASSLDRGAEAFF. The CDR3 nucleotides read TGTGCCAGCAGCTTAGACAGGGGCGCTGAAGCTTTCTTT.